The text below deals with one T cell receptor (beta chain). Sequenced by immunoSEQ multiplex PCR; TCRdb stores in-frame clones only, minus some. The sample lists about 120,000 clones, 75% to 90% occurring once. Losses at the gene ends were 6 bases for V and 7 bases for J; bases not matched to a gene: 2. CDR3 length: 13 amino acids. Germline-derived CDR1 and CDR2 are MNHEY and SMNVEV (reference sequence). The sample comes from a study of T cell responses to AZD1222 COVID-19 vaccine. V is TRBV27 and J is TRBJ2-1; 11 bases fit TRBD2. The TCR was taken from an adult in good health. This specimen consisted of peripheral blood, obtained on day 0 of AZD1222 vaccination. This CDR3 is CASRSSGGNEQFF. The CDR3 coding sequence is TGTGCCAGCAGGTCTAGCGGGGGGAATGAGCAGTTCTTC.